A single sample gave rise to the 12 T cell receptor beta chains below, sequenced in a study of identical twins. TCRdb passed the 5' RACE reads through MiXCR, listing each CDR3 protein once. The sample consists of some 900,000 distinct CDR3 sequences, more than 9% of them appearing once. The same specimen was also included in a second study, on yellow fever vaccine responses in identical twins.

What was sequenced was PBMCs. The receptor source for this set is a woman aged 18-29 years in good health.

This clonotype was counted only a few times. The rearrangement uses TRBV20-1 and TRBJ2-1; 9 bases fit TRBD2. CDR1 is DFQATT, CDR2 SNEGSKA, per germline (reference sequence). The CDR3 consists of 13 residues. After removal of 3 bases from V and 15 bases from J, the junction contained 12 bases not matched to a gene. CDR3 protein: CSASVLAGPVVFF. The CDR3 DNA reads TGCAGTGCTAGCGTGCTAGCGGGGCCGGTGGTGTTCTTC.

This chain connects TRBV20-1 to TRBJ2-7; no definite D call. Germline CDR1 DFQATT, CDR2 SNEGSKA (reference sequence). The CDR3 contains 13 residues. V was shortened by 0 bases and J by 1 base, with 7 bases between the two germline ends. In DNA form, the CDR3 reads TGCAGTGCTAGAGACCTAGGATCCTACGAGCAGTACTTC. It specifies CSARDLGSYEQYF.

V and J are TRBV20-1 and TRBJ1-1, with a possible D match to TRBD1 (5 bases). Trimming removed 0 bases from V and 6 bases from J, with 11 bases in between. This CDR3 contains 13 residues. Germline V CDR1 and CDR2: DFQATT, SNEGSKA (reference sequence). The CDR3 DNA is TGCAGTGCTAGAGATCGGGGGGAACCTGAAGCTTTCTTT. The encoded protein is CSARDRGEPEAFF.

This clonotype came up a few times. The chain employs TRBV29-1 and TRBJ2-1, with unresolved D. The CDR3 totals 14 residues. Germline V gene data show CDR1 as SQVTM and CDR2 as ANQGSEA. V was trimmed by 1 base and J by 0 bases, leaving 7 bases between them. CDR3 sequence reads: CSVEARSSYNEQFF. CDR3 nucleotide sequence: TGCAGCGTTGAAGCTAGGAGCTCCTACAATGAGCAGTTCTTC.

The chain uses TRBV20-1 and TRBJ2-1; 8 positions agree with TRBD2. The CDR3 extends over 10 amino acids. The germline V gene has CDR1 DFQATT and CDR2 SNEGSKA (reference sequence). V lost 4 bases to trimming and J lost 14 bases; unmatched junction nucleotides: 4. CDR3 bases: TGCAGTGCTATTGGGACTAGAGAGTTCTTC. It yields the protein CSAIGTREFF.

The chain has TRBV6-1 and TRBJ2-7; D assignment may be TRBD1 or TRBD2 (6 bases each). This CDR3 is built from 14 residues. In germline, CDR1 is MNHNS, CDR2 SASEGT. Trimming shortened V by 7 bases and J by 2 bases, and 15 bases separated the two germline ends. Written as DNA, the CDR3 is TGTGCCAGCACCGAGGGGGGATTTGCCTACGAGCAGTACTTC. This gives the protein CASTEGGFAYEQYF.

The rearrangement joins TRBV5-1 to TRBJ2-2; 7 bases line up with TRBD1. V was clipped by 0 bases and J by 3 bases; unmatched bases: 5. Germline values: CDR1 SGHRS, CDR2 YFSETQ. The CDR3 covers 16 residues. In nucleotides, the CDR3 is TGCGCCAGCAGCTTGGGGGGGACAGCCTACACCGGGGAGCTGTTTTTT. The encoded protein is CASSLGGTAYTGELFF.

This clonotype has a handful of counts. The chain employs TRBV28 and TRBJ2-4; D uncertain. This CDR3 is built from 16 residues. Germline V gene sequence: CDR1 MDHEN, CDR2 SYDVKM. Trimming shortened V by 4 bases and J by 0 bases, and 13 bases separated the two germline ends. Here the CDR3 DNA reads TGTGCCAGCAGTTCTCCCTCCCCAGTAGCCAAAAACATTCAGTACTTC. It yields the protein CASSSPSPVAKNIQYF. The full variable domain, rest sourced from reference TRBV28 and TRBJ2-4, is DVKVTQSSRYLVKRTGEKVFLECVQDMDHENMFWYRQDPGLGLRLIYFSYDVKMKEKGDIPEGYSVSREKKERFSLILESASTNQTSMYLCASSSPSPVAKNIQYFGAGTRLSVL.

This clonotype was counted many times. The chain employs TRBV6-2 or TRBV6-3 and TRBJ1-5; D gene ambiguous. Deletions cut 6 bases from V and 7 bases from J, with 10 bases between. Germline V gene data show CDR1 as MNHEY and CDR2 as SVGEGT. The CDR3 sequence is 12 residues long. In DNA form, the CDR3 reads TGTGCCAGCAGCTCCACTGGACAGCCCCAGCATTTT. Residues: CASSSTGQPQHF.

This clonotype came up a few times. V usage is TRBV10-3 and J usage is TRBJ1-2, with 10 nucleotides matching TRBD1. This CDR3 has 16 residues. J gave up 6 bases and V 1 base, and 8 bases lay outside the gene matches. Germline V gives CDR1 ENHRY, CDR2 SYGVKD. The CDR3 coding sequence is TGTGCCATCAGTGAGTGGATGGGGGACAGGGGTCATGGCTACACCTTC. Amino acids: CAISEWMGDRGHGYTF.

A few counts support this clonotype. V is TRBV12-3 or TRBV12-4 and J is TRBJ2-7; 8 nucleotides match TRBD1. The V segment lost 5 bases and the J segment 6 bases; nucleotides outside the gene matches: 6. The CDR3 has 13 amino acids. CDR3 bases: TGTGCCAGCAGTCACAGGGGGTGGGCCGAGCAGTACGTC. It translates to CASSHRGWAEQYV.

The rearrangement joins TRBV4-1 to TRBJ2-5; TRBD2 might be the D (6 bases). The CDR3 loop spans 15 amino acids. Germline V gene lookup returns CDR1 MGHRA and CDR2 YSYEKL. V dropped 0 bases and J dropped 5 bases, with 13 bases sitting between them. For the CDR3, the DNA is TGCGCCAGCAGCCAAGAGAGGCTAGCGTGGGAGACCCAGTACTTC. This translates into CASSQERLAWETQYF.